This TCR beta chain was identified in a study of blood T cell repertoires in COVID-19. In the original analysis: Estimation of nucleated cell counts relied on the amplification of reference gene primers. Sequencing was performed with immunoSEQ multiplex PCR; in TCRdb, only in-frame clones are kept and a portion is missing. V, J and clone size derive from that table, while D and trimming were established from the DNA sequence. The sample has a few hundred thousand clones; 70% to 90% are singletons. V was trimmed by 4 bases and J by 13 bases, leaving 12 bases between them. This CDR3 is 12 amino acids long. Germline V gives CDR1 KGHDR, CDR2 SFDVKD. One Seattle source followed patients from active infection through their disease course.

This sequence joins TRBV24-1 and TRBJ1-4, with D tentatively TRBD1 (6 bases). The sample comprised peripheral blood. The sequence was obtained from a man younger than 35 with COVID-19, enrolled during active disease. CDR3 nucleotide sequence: TGTGCCACCAGTGACCCTCAGGGGATACTGTTTTTT. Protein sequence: CATSDPQGILFF.